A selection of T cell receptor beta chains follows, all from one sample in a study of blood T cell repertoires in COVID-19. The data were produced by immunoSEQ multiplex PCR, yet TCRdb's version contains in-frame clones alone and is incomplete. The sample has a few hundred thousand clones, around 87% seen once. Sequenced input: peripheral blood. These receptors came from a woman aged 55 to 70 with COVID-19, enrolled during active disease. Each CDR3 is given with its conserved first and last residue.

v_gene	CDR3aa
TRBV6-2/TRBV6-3	CASSSKTGLATNEKLFF
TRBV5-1	CASSLSGGGQPQHF
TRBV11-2	CASSLGTVIEQYF
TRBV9	CASSPGQLMGYTF
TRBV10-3	CATRDRGPRVGYTF
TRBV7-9	CASTPGGLGAKNIQYF
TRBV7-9	CASSLGQGLTEAFF
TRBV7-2	CASSSIDRAEQYF
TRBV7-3	CASSLIGDSSSYEQYF
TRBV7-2	CASSLGDRGPWGYTF
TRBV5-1	CASSIRTRGGAGGELFF
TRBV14	CAGYRGLYYGYTF
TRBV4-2	CASSHTDREGRAFF
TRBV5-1	CASSLGLASYEQYF
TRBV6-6	CASSDRVGNQPQHF
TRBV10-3	CAIYSVDTQYF
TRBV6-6	CASSTGLIKSYNEQFF
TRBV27	CASASGRGFTEAFF
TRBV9	CASSVGTGAYEQYF
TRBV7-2	CASSLTSGGRQTQYF
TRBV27	CASNLSGGAGYTEAFF
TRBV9	CASSAGGQRTGNTIYF
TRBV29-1	CSVFPGTGYVGYTF
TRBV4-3	CASSQGWRGGINEQFF
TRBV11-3	CASSQERGEQFF
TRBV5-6	CASSLSGGGGSWWYTF
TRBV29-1	CSVARGQSSGNTIYF
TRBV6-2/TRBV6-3	CASSYPVTGTGGVQPQHF
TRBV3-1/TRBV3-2	CASSSSTGRTQYF
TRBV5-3	CARSLRWGWVDQNLAKNIQYF
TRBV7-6	CASSLDGQGTAPLHF
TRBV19	CASSMGQPNEKLFF
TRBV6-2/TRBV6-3	CASSYTGSGANVLTF
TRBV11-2	CASSLTVEAFF
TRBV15	CATSREQGIYEQYF
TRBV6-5	CASSSPRGARNSPLHF
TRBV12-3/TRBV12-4	CASEAQYF
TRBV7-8	CASSLLVGAYNEQFF
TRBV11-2	CANKEQGYYGYTF
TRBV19	CASNPVGGRERGANYGYTF
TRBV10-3	CAIKFRGDTEAFF
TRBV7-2	CASSLDRASEKLFF
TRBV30	CAGDRGGYEQYF
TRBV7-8	CASSLALGSGNTIYF
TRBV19	CAAGGYQPQHF
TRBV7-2	CASGGAFGYTF
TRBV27	CASSYRGGTEAFF
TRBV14	CASSQGAGVTYEQYF
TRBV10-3	CAISGDRSSNQPQHF
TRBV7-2	CASSSDRDPFEKLFF
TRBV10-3	CAIRPRTGVNTEAFF
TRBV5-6	CASSYDRGDYTF
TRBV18	CASSPVLNNEQFF
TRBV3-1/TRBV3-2	CASSLTGDTEAFF
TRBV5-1	CASSLDGGAGEWTQYF
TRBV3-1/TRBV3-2	CASSQVLGVYGYTF
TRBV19	CASSTRQYTDTQYF
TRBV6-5	CASRDSLDYGYTF
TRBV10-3	CAISERQGPYEQYF
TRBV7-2	CASSLQGRWGYTF